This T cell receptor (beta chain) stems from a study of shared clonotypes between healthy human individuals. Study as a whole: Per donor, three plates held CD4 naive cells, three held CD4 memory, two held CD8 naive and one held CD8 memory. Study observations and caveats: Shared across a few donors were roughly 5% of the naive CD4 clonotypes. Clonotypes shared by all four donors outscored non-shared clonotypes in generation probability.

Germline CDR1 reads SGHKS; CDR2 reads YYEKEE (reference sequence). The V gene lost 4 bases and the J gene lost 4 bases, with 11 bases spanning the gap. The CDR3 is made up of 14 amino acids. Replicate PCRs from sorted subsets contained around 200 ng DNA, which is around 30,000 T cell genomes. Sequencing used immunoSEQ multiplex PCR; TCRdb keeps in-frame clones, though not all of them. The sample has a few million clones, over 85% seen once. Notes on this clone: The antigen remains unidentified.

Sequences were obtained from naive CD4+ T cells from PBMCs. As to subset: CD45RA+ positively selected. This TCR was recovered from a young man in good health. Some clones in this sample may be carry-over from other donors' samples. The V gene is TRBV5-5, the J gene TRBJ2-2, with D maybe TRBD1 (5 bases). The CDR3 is CASSVTVPTGELFF. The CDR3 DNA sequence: TGTGCCAGCAGCGTGACAGTCCCCACCGGGGAGCTGTTTTTT.